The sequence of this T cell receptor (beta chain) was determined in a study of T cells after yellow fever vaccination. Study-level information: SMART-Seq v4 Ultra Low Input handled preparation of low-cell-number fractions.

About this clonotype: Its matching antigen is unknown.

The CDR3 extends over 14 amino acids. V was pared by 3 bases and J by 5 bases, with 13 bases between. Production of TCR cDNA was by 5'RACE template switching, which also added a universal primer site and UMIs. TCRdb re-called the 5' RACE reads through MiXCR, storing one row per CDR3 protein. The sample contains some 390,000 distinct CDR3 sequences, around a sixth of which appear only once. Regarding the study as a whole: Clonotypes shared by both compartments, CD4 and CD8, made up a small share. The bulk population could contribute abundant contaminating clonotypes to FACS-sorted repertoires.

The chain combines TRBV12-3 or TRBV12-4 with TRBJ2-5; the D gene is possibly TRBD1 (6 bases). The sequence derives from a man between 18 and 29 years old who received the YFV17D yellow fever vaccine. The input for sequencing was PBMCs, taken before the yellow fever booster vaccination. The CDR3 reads CASSLFGGAETQYF. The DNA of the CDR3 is TGTGCCAGCAGTTTGTTTGGGGGCGCGGAGACCCAGTACTTC.